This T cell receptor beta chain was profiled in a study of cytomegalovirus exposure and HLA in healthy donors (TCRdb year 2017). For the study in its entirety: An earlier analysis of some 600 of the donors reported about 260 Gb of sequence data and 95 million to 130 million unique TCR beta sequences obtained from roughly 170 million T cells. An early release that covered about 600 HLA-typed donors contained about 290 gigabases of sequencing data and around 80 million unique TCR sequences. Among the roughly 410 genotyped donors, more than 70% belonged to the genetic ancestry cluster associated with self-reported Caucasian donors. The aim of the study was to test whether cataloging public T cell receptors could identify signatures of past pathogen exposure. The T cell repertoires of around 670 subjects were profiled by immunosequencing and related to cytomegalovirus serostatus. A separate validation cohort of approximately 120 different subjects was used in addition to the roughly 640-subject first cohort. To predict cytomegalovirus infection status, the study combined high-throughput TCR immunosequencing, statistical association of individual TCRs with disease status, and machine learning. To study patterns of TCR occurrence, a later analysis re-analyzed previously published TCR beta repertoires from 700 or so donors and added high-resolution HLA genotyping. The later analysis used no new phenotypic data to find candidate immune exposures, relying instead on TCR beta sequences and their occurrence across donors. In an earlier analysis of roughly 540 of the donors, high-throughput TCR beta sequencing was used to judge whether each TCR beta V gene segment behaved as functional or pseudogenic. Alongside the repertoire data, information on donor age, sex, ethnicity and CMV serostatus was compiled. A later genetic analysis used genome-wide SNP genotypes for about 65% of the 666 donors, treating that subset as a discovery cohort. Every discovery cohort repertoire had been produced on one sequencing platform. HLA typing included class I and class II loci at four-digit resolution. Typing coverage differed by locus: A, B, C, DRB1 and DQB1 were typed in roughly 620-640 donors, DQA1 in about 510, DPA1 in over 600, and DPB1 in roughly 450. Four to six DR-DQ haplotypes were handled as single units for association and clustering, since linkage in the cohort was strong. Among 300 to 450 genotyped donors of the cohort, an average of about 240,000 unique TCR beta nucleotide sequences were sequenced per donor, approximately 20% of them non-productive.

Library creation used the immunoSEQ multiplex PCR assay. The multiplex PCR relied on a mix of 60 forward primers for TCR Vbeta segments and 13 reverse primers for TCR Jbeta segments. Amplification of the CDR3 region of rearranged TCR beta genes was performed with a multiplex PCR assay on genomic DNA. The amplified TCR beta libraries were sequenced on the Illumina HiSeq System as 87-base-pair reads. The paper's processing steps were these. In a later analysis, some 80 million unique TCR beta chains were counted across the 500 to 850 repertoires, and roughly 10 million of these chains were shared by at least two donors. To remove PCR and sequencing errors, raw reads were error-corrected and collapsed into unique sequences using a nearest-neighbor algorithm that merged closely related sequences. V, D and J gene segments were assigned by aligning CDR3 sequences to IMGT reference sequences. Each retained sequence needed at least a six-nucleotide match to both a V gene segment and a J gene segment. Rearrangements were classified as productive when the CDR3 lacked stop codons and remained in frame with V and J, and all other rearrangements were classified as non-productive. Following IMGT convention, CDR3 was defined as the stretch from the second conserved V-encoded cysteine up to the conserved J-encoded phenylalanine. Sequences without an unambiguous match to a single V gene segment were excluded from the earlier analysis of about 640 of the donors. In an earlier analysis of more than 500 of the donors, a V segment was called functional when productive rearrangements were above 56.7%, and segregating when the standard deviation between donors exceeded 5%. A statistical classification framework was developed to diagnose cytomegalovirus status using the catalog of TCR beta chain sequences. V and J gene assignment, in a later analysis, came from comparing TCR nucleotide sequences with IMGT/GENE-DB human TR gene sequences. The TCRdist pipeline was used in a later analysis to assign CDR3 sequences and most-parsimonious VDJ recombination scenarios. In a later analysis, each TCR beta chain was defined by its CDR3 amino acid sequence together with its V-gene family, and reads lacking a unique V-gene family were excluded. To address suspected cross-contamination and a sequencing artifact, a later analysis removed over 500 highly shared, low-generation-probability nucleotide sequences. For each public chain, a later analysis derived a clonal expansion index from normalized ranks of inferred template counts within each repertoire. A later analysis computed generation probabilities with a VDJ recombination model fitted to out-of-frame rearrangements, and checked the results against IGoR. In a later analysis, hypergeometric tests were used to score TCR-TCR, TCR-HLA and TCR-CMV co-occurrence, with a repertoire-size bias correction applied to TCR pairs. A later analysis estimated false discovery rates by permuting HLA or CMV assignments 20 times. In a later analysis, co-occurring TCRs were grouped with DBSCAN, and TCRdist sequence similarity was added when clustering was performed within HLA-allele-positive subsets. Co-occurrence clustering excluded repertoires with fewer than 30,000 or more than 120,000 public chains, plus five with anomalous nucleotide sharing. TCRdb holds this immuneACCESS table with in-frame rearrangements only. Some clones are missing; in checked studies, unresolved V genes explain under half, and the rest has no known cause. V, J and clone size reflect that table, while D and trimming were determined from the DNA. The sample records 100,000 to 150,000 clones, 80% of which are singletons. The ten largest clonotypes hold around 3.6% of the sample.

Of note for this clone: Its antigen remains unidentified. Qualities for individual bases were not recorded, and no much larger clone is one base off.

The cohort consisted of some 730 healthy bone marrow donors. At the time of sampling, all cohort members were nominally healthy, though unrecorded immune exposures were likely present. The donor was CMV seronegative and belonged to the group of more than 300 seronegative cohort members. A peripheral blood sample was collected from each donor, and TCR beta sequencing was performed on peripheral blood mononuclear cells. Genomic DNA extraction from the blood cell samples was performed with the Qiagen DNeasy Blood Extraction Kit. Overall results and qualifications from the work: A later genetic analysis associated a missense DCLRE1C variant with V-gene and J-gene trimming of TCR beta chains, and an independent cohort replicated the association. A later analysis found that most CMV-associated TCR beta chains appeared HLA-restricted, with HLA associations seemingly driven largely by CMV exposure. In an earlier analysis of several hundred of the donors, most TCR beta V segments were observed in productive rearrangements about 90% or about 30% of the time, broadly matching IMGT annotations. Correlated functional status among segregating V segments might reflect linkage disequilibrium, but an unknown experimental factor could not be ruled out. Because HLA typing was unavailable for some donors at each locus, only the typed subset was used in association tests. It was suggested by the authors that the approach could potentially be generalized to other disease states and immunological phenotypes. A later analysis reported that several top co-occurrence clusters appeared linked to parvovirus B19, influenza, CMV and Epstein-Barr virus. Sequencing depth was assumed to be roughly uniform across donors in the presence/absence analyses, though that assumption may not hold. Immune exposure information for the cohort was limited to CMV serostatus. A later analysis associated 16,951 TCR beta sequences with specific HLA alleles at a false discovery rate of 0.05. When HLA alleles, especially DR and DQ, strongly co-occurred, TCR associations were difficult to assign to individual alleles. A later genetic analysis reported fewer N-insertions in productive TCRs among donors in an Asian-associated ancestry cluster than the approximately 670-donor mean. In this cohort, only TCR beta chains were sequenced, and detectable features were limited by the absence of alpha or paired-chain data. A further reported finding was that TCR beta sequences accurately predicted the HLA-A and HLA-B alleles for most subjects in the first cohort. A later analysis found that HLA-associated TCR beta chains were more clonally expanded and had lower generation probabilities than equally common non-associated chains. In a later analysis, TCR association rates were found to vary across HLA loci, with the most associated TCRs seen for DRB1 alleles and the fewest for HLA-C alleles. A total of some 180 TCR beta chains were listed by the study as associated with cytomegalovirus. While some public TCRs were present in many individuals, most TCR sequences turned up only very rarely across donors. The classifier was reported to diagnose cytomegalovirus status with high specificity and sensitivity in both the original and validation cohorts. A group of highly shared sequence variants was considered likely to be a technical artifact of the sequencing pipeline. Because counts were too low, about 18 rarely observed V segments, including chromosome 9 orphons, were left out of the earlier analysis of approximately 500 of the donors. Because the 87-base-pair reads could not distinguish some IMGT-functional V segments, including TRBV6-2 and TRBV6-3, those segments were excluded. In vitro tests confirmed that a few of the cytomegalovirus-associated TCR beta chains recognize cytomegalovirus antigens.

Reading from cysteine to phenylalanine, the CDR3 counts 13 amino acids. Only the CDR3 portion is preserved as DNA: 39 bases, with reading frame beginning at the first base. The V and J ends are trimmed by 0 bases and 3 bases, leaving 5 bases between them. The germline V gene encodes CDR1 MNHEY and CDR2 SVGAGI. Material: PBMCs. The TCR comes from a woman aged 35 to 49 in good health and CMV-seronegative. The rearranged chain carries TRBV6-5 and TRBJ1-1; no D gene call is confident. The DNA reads TGTGCCAGCAGTTACTCACGGGACACTGAAGCTTTCTTT. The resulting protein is CASSYSRDTEAFF.